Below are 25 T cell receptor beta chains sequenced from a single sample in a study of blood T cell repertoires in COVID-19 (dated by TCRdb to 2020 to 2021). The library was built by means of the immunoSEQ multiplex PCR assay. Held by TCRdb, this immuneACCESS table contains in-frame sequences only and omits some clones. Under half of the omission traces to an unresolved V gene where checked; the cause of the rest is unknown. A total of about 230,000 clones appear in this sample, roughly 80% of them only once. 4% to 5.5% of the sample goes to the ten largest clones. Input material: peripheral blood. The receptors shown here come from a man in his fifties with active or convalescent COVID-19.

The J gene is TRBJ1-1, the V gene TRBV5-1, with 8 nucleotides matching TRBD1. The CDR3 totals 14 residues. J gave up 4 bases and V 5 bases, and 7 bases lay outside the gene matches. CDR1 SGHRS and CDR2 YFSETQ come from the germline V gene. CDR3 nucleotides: TGCGCCAGCAGTTACTCAGGGGGCACCACTGAAGCTTTCTTT. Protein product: CASSYSGGTTEAFF.

CDR3 region: CASSLNSGANYGYTF. The DNA for the CDR3 is TGTGCCAGCAGCCTAAATTCGGGAGCCAACTATGGCTACACCTTC. J is TRBJ1-2 and V is TRBV7-9; no clear D. The CDR3 spans 15 residues. Germline CDR1 is SEHNR and CDR2 is FQNEAQ (reference sequence). V was cut by 5 bases and J by 2 bases, with 15 bases left in between.

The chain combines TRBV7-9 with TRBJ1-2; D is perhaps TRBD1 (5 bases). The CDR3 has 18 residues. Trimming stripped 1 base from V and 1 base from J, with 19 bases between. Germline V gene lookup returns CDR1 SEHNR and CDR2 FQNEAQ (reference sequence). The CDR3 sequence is CASSLGTRRGLFNYGYTF. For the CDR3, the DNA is TGTGCCAGCAGCTTAGGCACCAGAAGGGGCCTCTTTAACTATGGCTACACCTTC.

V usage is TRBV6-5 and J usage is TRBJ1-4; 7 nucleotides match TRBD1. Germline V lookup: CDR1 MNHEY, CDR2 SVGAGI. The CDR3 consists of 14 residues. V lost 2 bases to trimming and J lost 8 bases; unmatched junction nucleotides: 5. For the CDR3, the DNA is TGTGCCAGCAGTTACGGACAGGCCCGCGAAAAACTGTTTTTT. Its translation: CASSYGQAREKLFF.

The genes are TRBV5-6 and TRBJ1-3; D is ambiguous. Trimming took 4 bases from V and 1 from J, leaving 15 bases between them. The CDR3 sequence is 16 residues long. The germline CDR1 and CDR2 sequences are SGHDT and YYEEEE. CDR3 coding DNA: TGTGCCAGCAGCGCGGGAGGGCCAGGATCTGGAAACACCATATATTTT. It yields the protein CASSAGGPGSGNTIYF.

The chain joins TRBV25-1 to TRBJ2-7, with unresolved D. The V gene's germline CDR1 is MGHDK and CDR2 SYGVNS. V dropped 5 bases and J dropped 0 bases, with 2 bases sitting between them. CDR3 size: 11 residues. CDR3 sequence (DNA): TGTGCCAGCAGTCTCTCCTACGAGCAGTACTTC. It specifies CASSLSYEQYF.

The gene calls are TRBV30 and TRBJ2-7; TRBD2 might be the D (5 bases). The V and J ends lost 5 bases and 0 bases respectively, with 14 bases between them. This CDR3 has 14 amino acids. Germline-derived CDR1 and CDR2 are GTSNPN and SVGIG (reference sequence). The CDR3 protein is CAWGRDGNSYEQYF. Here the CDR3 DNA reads TGTGCCTGGGGACGCGACGGGAACTCCTACGAGCAGTACTTC.

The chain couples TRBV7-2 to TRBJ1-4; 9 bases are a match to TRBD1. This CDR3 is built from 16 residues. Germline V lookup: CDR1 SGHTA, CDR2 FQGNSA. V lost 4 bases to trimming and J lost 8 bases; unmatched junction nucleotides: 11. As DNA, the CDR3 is TGTGCCAGCAGCTCCCGATTGGGACAGGGACAGGAAAAACTGTTTTTT. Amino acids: CASSSRLGQGQEKLFF. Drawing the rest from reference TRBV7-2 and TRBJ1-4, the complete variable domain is GAGVSQSPSNKVTEKGKDVELRCDPISGHTALYWYRQSLGQGLEFLIYFQGNSAPDKSGLPSDRFSAERTGGSVSTLTIQRTQQEDSAVYLCASSSRLGQGQEKLFFGSGTQLSVL.

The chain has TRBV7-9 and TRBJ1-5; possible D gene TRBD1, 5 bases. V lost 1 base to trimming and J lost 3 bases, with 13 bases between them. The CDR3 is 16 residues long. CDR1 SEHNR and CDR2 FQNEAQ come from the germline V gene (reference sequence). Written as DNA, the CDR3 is TGTGCCAGCAGCTTAGGATCCGGGACTCTCAATCAGCCCCAGCATTTT. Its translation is CASSLGSGTLNQPQHF.

DNA of the CDR3: TGTGCCAGCAGACCCTCCGGACAGGGACGCACAGATACGCAGTATTTT. It encodes CASRPSGQGRTDTQYF. This chain uses TRBV5-8 with TRBJ2-3, with 8 bases aligning to TRBD1. V shed 5 bases, J shed 1 base, and the junction held 9 bases outside the gene matches. The CDR3 totals 16 residues. Germline V gene data show CDR1 as SGHTS and CDR2 as YDEGEE.

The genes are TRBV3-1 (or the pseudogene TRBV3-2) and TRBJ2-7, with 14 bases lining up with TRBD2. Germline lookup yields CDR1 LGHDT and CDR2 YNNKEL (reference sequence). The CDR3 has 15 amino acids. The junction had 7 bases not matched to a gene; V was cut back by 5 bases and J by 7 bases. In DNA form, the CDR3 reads TGTGCCAGCAGCTTTCGACTAGCGGGGGGGCTGGAGCAGTACTTC. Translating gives CASSFRLAGGLEQYF.

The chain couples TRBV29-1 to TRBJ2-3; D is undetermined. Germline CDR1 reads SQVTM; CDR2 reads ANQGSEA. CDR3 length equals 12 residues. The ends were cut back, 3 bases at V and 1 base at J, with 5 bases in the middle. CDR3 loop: CSVDAGTDTQYF. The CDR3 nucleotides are TGCAGCGTTGACGCGGGCACAGATACGCAGTATTTT.

The CDR3 is CASSPSGRGRFEFLSYNEQFF. The CDR3 DNA follows: TGTGCCAGTAGTCCCTCTGGTAGGGGGCGGTTCGAGTTCCTTTCCTACAATGAGCAGTTCTTC. The chain recombines TRBV19 with TRBJ2-1; TRBD1 matches at 7 bases. The germline gives CDR1 LNHDA, CDR2 SQIVND (reference sequence). The trim removed 5 bases at V and 1 base at J, leaving 23 bases unmatched. The CDR3 is 21 residues long.

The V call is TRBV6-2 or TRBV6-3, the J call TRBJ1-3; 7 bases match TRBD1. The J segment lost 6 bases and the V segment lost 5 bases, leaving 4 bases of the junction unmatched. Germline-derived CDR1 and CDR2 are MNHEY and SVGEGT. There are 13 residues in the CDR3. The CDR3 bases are TGTGCCAGCAGTCGGACAGGCTCAAACACCATATATTTT. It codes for CASSRTGSNTIYF.

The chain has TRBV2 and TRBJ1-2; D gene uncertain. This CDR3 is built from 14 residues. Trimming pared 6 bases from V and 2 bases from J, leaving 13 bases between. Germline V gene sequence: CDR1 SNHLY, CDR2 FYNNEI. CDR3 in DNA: TGTGCCAGCAGGGCCCCCGAGGAAAACTATGGCTACACCTTC. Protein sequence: CASRAPEENYGYTF.

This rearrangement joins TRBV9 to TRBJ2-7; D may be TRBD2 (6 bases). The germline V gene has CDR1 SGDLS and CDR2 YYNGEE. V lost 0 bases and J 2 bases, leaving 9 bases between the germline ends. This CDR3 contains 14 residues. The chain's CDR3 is CASSVGGLAYEQYF. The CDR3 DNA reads TGTGCCAGCAGCGTAGGGGGACTTGCCTACGAGCAGTACTTC.

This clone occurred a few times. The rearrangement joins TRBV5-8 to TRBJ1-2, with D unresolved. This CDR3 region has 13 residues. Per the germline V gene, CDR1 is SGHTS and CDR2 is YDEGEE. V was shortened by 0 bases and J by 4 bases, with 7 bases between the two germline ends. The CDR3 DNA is TGTGCCAGCAGCTTGGGGCGGATCTATGGCTACACCTTC. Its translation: CASSLGRIYGYTF.

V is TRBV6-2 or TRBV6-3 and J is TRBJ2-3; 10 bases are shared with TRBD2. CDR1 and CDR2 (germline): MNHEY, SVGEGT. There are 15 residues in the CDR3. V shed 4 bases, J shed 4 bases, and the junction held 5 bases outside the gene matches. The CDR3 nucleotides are TGTGCCAGCAGTTTCAGCGGGGGGGCCGCAGATACGCAGTATTTT. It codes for CASSFSGGAADTQYF.

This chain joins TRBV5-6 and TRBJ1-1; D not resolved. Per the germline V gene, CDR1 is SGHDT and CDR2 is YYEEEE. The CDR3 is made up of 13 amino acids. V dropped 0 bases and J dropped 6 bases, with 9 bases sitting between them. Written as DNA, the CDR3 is TGTGCCAGCAGCTTGGGTGAGAGAGCTGAAGCTTTCTTT. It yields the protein CASSLGERAEAFF.

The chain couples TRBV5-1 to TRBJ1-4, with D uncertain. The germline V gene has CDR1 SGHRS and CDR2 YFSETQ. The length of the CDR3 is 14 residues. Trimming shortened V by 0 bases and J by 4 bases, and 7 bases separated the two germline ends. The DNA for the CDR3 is TGCGCCAGCAGCTTGGAAGCTCTTAATGAAAAACTGTTTTTT. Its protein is CASSLEALNEKLFF.

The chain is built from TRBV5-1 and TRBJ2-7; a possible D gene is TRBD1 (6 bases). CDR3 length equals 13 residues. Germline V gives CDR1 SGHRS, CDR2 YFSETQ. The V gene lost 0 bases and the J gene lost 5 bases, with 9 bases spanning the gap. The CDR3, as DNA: TGCGCCAGCAGCTTGGGGGGGCAGGACGAGCAGTACTTC. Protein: CASSLGGQDEQYF.

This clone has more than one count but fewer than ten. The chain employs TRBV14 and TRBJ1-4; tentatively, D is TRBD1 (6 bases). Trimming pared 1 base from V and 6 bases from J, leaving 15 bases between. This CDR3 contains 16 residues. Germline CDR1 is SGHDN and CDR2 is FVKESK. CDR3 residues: CASSQGTGQTHEKLFF. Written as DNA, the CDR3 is TGTGCCAGCAGCCAAGGAACGGGACAAACCCATGAAAAACTGTTTTTT.

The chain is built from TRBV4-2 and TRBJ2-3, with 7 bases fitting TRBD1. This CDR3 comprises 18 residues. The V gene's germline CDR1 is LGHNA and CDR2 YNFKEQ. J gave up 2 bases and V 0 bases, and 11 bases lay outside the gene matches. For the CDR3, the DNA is TGTGCCAGCAGCCAAGATTTTGGGGGAACAGGGGTCACAGATACGCAGTATTTT. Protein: CASSQDFGGTGVTDTQYF.

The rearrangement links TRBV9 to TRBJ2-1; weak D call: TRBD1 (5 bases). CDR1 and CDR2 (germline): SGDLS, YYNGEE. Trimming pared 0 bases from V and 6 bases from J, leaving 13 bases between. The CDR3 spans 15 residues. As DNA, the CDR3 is TGTGCCAGCAGCGTAGCCGTGGGAACAGGCAATGAGCAGTTCTTC. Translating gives CASSVAVGTGNEQFF.

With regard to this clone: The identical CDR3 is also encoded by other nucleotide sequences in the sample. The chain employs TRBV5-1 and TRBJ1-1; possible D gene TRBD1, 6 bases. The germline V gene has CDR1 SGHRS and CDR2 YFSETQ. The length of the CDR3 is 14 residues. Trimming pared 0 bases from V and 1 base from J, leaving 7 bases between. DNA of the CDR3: TGCGCCAGCAGCTTGGGACAGGCGAACACTGAAGCTTTCTTT. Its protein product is CASSLGQANTEAFF.